One sample yielded the 24 T cell receptor beta chains listed below, sequenced in a study of vaccination and CD4 T cells after COVID-19. Cultured CD4+ T-cell DNA underwent Oncomine TCR Beta short-read sequencing. TCRdb reprocessed the PCR reads with MiXCR, giving one entry per CDR3 protein. The data contain roughly 19,000 distinct CDR3 sequences, about 60% of them singletons. Their cognate antigens are unknown. Regarding treatment: roughly ten-day PBMC culture with coronavirus spike peptide pools or control peptides (ViraFEST assay). The sample was CD4+ T cells from blood, cultured in vitro. These receptors all stem from a human donor who had recovered from COVID-19.

This clonotype turned up a few times. The genes are TRBV7-2 and TRBJ1-1; perhaps TRBD1 as D (5 bases). The CDR3 covers 13 residues. V was trimmed by 0 bases and J by 3 bases, leaving 5 bases between them. Germline V lookup: CDR1 SGHTA, CDR2 FQGNSA. Here the CDR3 reads CASSLAGDTEAFF. DNA of the CDR3: TGTGCCAGCAGCTTAGCAGGGGACACTGAAGCTTTCTTT.

A few counts support this clonotype. This rearrangement joins TRBV24-1 to TRBJ2-5; no definite D call. The CDR3 contains 15 residues. V lost 4 bases and J lost 0, with 11 bases in between. CDR1 is KGHDR, CDR2 SFDVKD, per germline. The CDR3 DNA reads TGTGCCACCAGTGACCACGACAATCACCAAGAGACCCAGTACTTC. It translates to CATSDHDNHQETQYF.

The V call is TRBV19, the J call TRBJ1-2; 10 bases are a match to TRBD1. The V gene end was trimmed by 0 bases and the J gene end by 3 bases; junction bases not matched to a gene: 1. CDR3 length: 15 residues. The germline CDR1 and CDR2 sequences are LNHDA and SQIVND (reference sequence). The CDR3 bases are TGTGCCAGTAGTATAGATGGGACAGGGGACTATGGCTACACCTTC. This gives the protein CASSIDGTGDYGYTF. Filled out from reference TRBV19 and TRBJ1-2, the complete variable domain reads DGGITQSPKYLFRKEGQNVTLSCEQNLNHDAMYWYRQDPGQGLRLIYYSQIVNDFQKGDIAEGYSVSREKKESFPLTVTSAQKNPTAFYLCASSIDGTGDYGYTFGSGTRLTVV.

This chain uses TRBV12-3 or TRBV12-4 with TRBJ1-6; TRBD1 aligns across 9 bases. The V segment lost 6 bases and the J segment 9 bases; nucleotides outside the gene matches: 6. The CDR3 loop spans 14 amino acids. The CDR3 nucleotides read TGTGCCAGCAGAAGACAGGGGGATTTTTCACCCCTCCACTTT. Its translation: CASRRQGDFSPLHF.

The chain carries TRBV5-8 and TRBJ1-5; D unclear. Deletions cut 2 bases from V and 2 bases from J, with 11 bases between. Germline V gene lookup returns CDR1 SGHTS and CDR2 YDEGEE. CDR3 length equals 15 residues. CDR3 coding DNA: TGTGCCAGCAGCTTTGGACTCCTGGGCAATCAGCCCCAGCATTTT. Its translation: CASSFGLLGNQPQHF.

The chain recombines TRBV15 with TRBJ1-5; the match to TRBD1 covers 7 bases. The CDR3 is 15 amino acids. Germline CDR1 reads LNHNV; CDR2 reads YYDKDF (reference sequence). J lost 7 bases, V lost 3 bases, and 9 bases had no gene match. The CDR3 loop is CATSRDRSSGQPQHF. As DNA, the CDR3 is TGTGCCACCAGCAGGGACAGGTCGTCAGGCCAGCCCCAGCATTTT.

This clonotype has just a few counts. The rearrangement links TRBV7-9 to TRBJ1-5; no firm D call. CDR3 length equals 14 residues. V shed 5 bases and J shed 3 bases, with 11 bases lying between them. CDR1 is SEHNR and CDR2 is FQNEAQ in the germline V gene (reference sequence). CDR3 bases: TGTGCCAGCAGCCCGGGCAGAGCCAATCAGCCCCAGCATTTT. Protein sequence: CASSPGRANQPQHF.

A few counts support this clonotype. The chain joins TRBV20-1 to TRBJ2-3; no definite D call. The CDR3 sequence is 14 residues long. V dropped 1 base and J dropped 5 bases, with 13 bases sitting between them. Germline CDR1 reads DFQATT; CDR2 reads SNEGSKA (reference sequence). CDR3 in DNA: TGCAGTGCTAGAGGTGCAGCAGGAAAAGATACGCAGTATTTT. Translating it yields CSARGAAGKDTQYF.

This chain uses TRBV20-1 with TRBJ1-1, with D possibly being TRBD1 (6 bases). Trimming took off 6 bases at V and 1 base at J, with 9 bases between the two ends. The length of the CDR3 is 12 residues. Germline lookup yields CDR1 DFQATT and CDR2 SNEGSKA (reference sequence). DNA for the CDR3: TGCAGTGCCCGCAGGGGGAACACTGAAGCTTTCTTT. It encodes CSARRGNTEAFF.

The sample holds a few counts of this clonotype. V usage is TRBV28 and J usage is TRBJ1-2; possibly TRBD1 for D (6 bases). Germline V CDR1 and CDR2: MDHEN, SYDVKM. This CDR3 is 14 amino acids long. Trimming left V 5 bases short and J 6 bases short, with 16 bases between. The CDR3 sequence is CASSVPGGSDGYTF. CDR3 bases: TGTGCCAGCAGTGTCCCCGGGGGCTCGGATGGCTACACCTTC.

This clonotype was counted once. V usage is TRBV27 and J usage is TRBJ2-2; D gene unclear. The V end was cut by 1 base, the J end by 8 bases, with 8 bases between. This CDR3 is built from 13 residues. CDR1 and CDR2 (germline): MNHEY, SMNVEV (reference sequence). The CDR3 sequence is CASSLFERGELFF. The CDR3 bases are TGTGCCAGCAGTTTATTCGAAAGGGGGGAGCTGTTTTTT.

This clonotype appeared a few times. The gene calls are TRBV27 and TRBJ2-5; D is unclear. The CDR3 contains 14 residues. From germline, CDR1 is MNHEY and CDR2 SMNVEV (reference sequence). The germline V and J ends were trimmed by 4 bases and 2 bases, with 11 bases remaining between them. The CDR3: CASSSWAQQETQYF. CDR3 bases: TGTGCCAGCAGTTCGTGGGCCCAACAAGAGACCCAGTACTTC.

This clonotype was counted a single time. At one end, the junction sequence differs from germline, possibly due to a read error. The CDR3 sequence: CVSSLETLRVWANVLTF. CDR3 coding DNA: TGTGTCAGCAGCTTAGAGACCCTAAGGGTCTGGGCCAACGTCCTGACTTTC. The chain couples TRBV7-2 to TRBJ2-6, with no clear D. The CDR3 is made up of 17 amino acids. Germline loops: CDR1 SGHTA, CDR2 FQGNSA.

The chain combines TRBV11-3 with TRBJ2-5; 13 bases agree with TRBD2. CDR1 is SGHNT, CDR2 YENEEA, per germline. V trimming: 5 bases; J trimming: 1 base; junction bases outside the gene matches: 4. The CDR3 extends over 16 amino acids. CDR3 residues: CASSTGLAGAQETQYF. The CDR3 DNA sequence: TGTGCCAGCAGCACCGGACTAGCGGGAGCCCAAGAGACCCAGTACTTC. Full variable domain (missing parts from reference TRBV11-3 and TRBJ2-5): EAGVVQSPRYKIIEKKQPVAFWCNPISGHNTLYWYLQNLGQGPELLIRYENEEAVDDSQLPKDRFSAERLKGVDSTLKIQPAELGDSAVYLCASSTGLAGAQETQYFGPGTRLLVL.

This chain links TRBV7-2 with TRBJ1-1; possible D gene TRBD1, 5 bases. CDR3 length: 13 residues. Trimming removed 2 bases at V and 6 bases at J, with 10 bases between. Germline assignment: CDR1 SGHTA and CDR2 FQGNSA. Here the CDR3 reads CASSLSPGAEAFF. The CDR3, as DNA: TGTGCCAGCAGCTTATCCCCGGGGGCTGAAGCTTTCTTT. Variable domain in full (rest from reference TRBV7-2 and TRBJ1-1): GAGVSQSPSNKVTEKGKDVELRCDPISGHTALYWYRQSLGQGLEFLIYFQGNSAPDKSGLPSDRFSAERTGGSVSTLTIQRTQQEDSAVYLCASSLSPGAEAFFGQGTRLTVV.

This chain links TRBV20-1 with TRBJ2-2, with 8 nucleotides matching TRBD1. Germline V gives CDR1 DFQATT, CDR2 SNEGSKA (reference sequence). This CDR3 region has 16 residues. Trimming at V came to 5 bases and at J to 1 base, leaving 9 bases not matched to a gene. CDR3 nucleotides: TGCAGTGCTTATTCGACCGGGACAGGGAACACCGGGGAGCTGTTTTTT. This gives the protein CSAYSTGTGNTGELFF.

The genes are TRBV30 and TRBJ1-2; TRBD1 aligns across 8 bases. The V gene end was trimmed by 5 bases and the J gene end by 5 bases; junction bases not matched to a gene: 7. CDR1 is GTSNPN, CDR2 SVGIG, per germline (reference sequence). This CDR3 contains 13 residues. DNA of the CDR3: TGTGCCTGGGGACAGGGCAGGAGGTATGGCTACACCTTC. Amino acid sequence: CAWGQGRRYGYTF.

Here the CDR3 DNA reads TGTGCCAGCAGCTTGACAGGGGAAGCGGGAGGTCAGCCCCAGCATTTT. Its protein is CASSLTGEAGGQPQHF. This chain joins TRBV7-9 and TRBJ1-5, with TRBD1 matching over 8 bases. The V segment lost 3 bases and the J segment 6 bases; nucleotides outside the gene matches: 10. Germline V gene sequence: CDR1 SEHNR, CDR2 FQNEAQ (reference sequence). The CDR3 runs 16 residues.

The table lists this clonotype with a few counts. The rearrangement joins TRBV27 to TRBJ1-2; unclear D gene. The ends were cut back, 9 bases at V and 8 bases at J, with 22 bases in the middle. The germline gives CDR1 MNHEY, CDR2 SMNVEV (reference sequence). The CDR3 sequence is 14 residues long. CDR3 in DNA: TGTGCCAGTCGACCCGCGCAAGGTCCAAGGGGCTACACCTTC. This encodes CASRPAQGPRGYTF.

This clonotype was detected only once. The V gene is TRBV7-9, the J gene TRBJ2-3, with D perhaps assigned TRBD1 or TRBD2 (5 bases each). Germline V gene sequence: CDR1 SEHNR, CDR2 FQNEAQ (reference sequence). V dropped 4 bases and J dropped 5 bases, with 16 bases sitting between them. The CDR3 sequence is 15 residues long. DNA of the CDR3: TGTGCCAGCAGCTCCTGGGGACGGGGAAAAGATACGCAGTATTTT. This encodes CASSSWGRGKDTQYF.

The CDR3 loop is CASSYDPSGETQYF. DNA of the CDR3: TGTGCCAGCAGCTACGACCCGAGTGGGGAGACCCAGTACTTC. V usage is TRBV28 and J usage is TRBJ2-5; D is ambiguous. Trimming removed 6 bases at V and 5 bases at J, with 16 bases between. Per germline, CDR1 MDHEN and CDR2 SYDVKM. The CDR3 spans 14 residues.

The chain combines TRBV28 with TRBJ2-7; 9 bases match TRBD1. The CDR3 totals 15 residues. After removal of 1 base from V and 0 bases from J, the junction contained 1 base not matched to a gene. Per germline, CDR1 MDHEN and CDR2 SYDVKM. CDR3 nucleotide sequence: TGTGCCAGCAGTTTATTACAGGGGGCCTCCTACGAGCAGTACTTC. As protein: CASSLLQGASYEQYF.

This chain joins TRBV7-2 and TRBJ2-3, with D perhaps TRBD2 (7 bases). Trimming removed 1 base at V and 5 bases at J, with 22 bases between. CDR1 and CDR2 (germline): SGHTA, FQGNSA. This CDR3 has 18 residues. CDR3 nucleotides: TGTGCCAGCAGCTTAGGTTGGGGGGGCAGACTCGTCATAGATACGCAGTATTTT. Amino acid sequence: CASSLGWGGRLVIDTQYF.

CDR3 DNA sequence: TGTGCCAGCAAAGGTGGGACGAGTAGCGGGGAGCTGTTTTTT. Translating it yields CASKGGTSSGELFF. This rearrangement joins TRBV27 to TRBJ2-2; D might be TRBD1 or TRBD2, each matching 5 bases. Germline V lookup: CDR1 MNHEY, CDR2 SMNVEV (reference sequence). The CDR3 consists of 14 residues. V lost 7 bases and J lost 7, with 16 bases in between.